This T cell receptor (beta chain) was found in a study of cytotoxic CD8 clonotypes in ibrutinib-treated CLL. Study information: The taking of response samples occurred after a median roughly 11 months of treatment, with a range of 6 to 36.

TCR beta libraries used roughly 2.2 micrograms of genomic DNA from cryopreserved PBMCs. Profiling relied on immunoSEQ multiplex PCR, and the TCRdb table lists in-frame clones only, not all of them. The sample holds about 84,000 clones, about 86% seen once. This CDR3 spans 17 amino acids. Germline V lookup: CDR1 LGHNT, CDR2 FRNRAP. The germline V and J ends were trimmed by 6 bases and 1 base, with 19 bases remaining between them. This clone came up a few times. The chain uses TRBV12-5 and TRBJ1-3; tentatively, D is TRBD1 (5 bases). The sample here was PBMCs, taken before ibrutinib treatment. The origin of this receptor is a human donor with chronic lymphocytic leukemia. This CDR3 reads CASGLHMGPSSGNTIYF. The CDR3 DNA reads TGTGCTAGTGGCCTTCATATGGGACCCTCATCTGGAAACACCATATATTTT.